This entry concerns a single T cell receptor beta chain. The antigen remains unidentified. These data originate in a study of human T cells and chemical hapten exposure. The overall study: Affected patients, primarily female, had alopecia areata, totalis or universalis. The study, taken as a whole, reports: The study found that PT1 expanded TCR counts correlated positively with patch test score.

Germline CDR1 reads KGHDR; CDR2 reads SFDVKD. The CDR3 sequence is 13 residues long. V gave up 4 bases and J gave up 1 base, with 6 bases separating them. TCRdb re-derived calls from the RACE reads in MiXCR, one entry per CDR3 protein. The sample carries about 82,000 distinct CDR3 sequences, about an eighth recorded once. Time point here: patch test 3, about 24 weeks after DPC sensitization. Treatment in this sample: therapeutic diphenylcyclopropenone sensitization with weekly scalp DPC. Alopecia patients between 18 and 70 years old and suitable for DPC were used as donors. Specimen: whole blood, collected in connection with sensitization to the hapten diphenylcyclopropenone (DPC). The TCR comes from a woman between 50 and 59 years old with alopecia areata. Some clones in this sample may be carry-over from other donors' samples. The chain carries TRBV24-1 and TRBJ1-1; D is ambiguous. CDR3: CATSDNSNTEAFF. The CDR3 DNA reads as TGTGCCACCAGTGACAACTCGAACACTGAAGCTTTCTTT.